These 21 T cell receptor beta chains originate from one sample sequenced in a study of early T cells in non-severe SARS-CoV-2 infection. TCRdb recomputed calls from the 5' RACE reads with MiXCR, one row per CDR3 protein. The data contain roughly 56,000 distinct CDR3 sequences, roughly a tenth of them seen just once; the ten biggest clones take up over 1%. Sequenced material: whole blood. These receptors were obtained from an adult who was a healthcare worker with PCR-confirmed SARS-CoV-2 infection or an uninfected control (not recorded which).

This clonotype was detected ten times or more. This chain uses TRBV2 with TRBJ1-2; TRBD1 might be the D (6 bases). This CDR3 has 15 residues. The V end lost 4 bases, the J end lost 0 bases, and 12 bases lay between the germline ends. The germline CDR1 and CDR2 sequences are SNHLY and FYNNEI. This chain's CDR3 is CASSGTARANYGYTF. CDR3 nucleotides: TGTGCCAGCAGTGGGACAGCGCGAGCTAACTATGGCTACACCTTC.

This sequence joins TRBV6-1 and TRBJ1-6; D is uncertain. The length of the CDR3 is 17 residues. V was trimmed by 2 bases and J by 0 bases, leaving 11 bases between them. Germline loops: CDR1 MNHNS, CDR2 SASEGT. In nucleotides, the CDR3 is TGTGCCAGCAGTGAACTGAGGGCTCGCTCCTATAATTCACCCCTCCACTTT. Its translation is CASSELRARSYNSPLHF.

This clonotype showed up just a few times. The chain links TRBV5-1 to TRBJ1-6; D remains ambiguous. Germline-derived CDR1 and CDR2 are SGHRS and YFSETQ. The CDR3 totals 18 residues. V was pared by 4 bases and J by 4 bases, with 21 bases between. CDR3 coding DNA: TGCGCCAGCAGCAATGGGATCATTACTGGCCCATATAATTCACCCCTCCACTTT. Its translation is CASSNGIITGPYNSPLHF.

This clonotype came up a few times. The chain employs TRBV6-5 and TRBJ1-2, with D uncertain. Germline V gene sequence: CDR1 MNHEY, CDR2 SVGAGI. CDR3 length equals 15 residues. Trimming pared 6 bases from V and 6 bases from J, leaving 20 bases between. The CDR3 protein is CASSPERAGGDGYTF. The CDR3, as DNA: TGTGCCAGCAGCCCGGAACGAGCCGGAGGTGATGGCTACACCTTC.

The genes are TRBV2 and TRBJ1-1; weak D call: TRBD1 (6 bases). Germline CDR1 SNHLY, CDR2 FYNNEI. CDR3 size: 17 residues. V was trimmed by 8 bases and J by 2 bases, leaving 24 bases between them. This CDR3 reads CASLAGGAQGRNTEAFF. The CDR3 bases are TGTGCCAGCCTCGCCGGGGGGGCGCAGGGCCGAAACACTGAAGCTTTCTTT. Using reference TRBV2 and TRBJ1-1 for the parts outside the CDR3, the full variable domain is EPEVTQTPSHQVTQMGQEVILRCVPISNHLYFYWYRQILGQKVEFLVSFYNNEISEKSEIFDDQFSVERPDGSNFTLKIRSTKLEDSAMYFCASLAGGAQGRNTEAFFGQGTRLTVV.

The genes are TRBV7-2 and TRBJ2-5; D unresolved. V was clipped by 3 bases and J by 2 bases, with 7 bases between them. The CDR3 is 13 residues long. Germline assignment: CDR1 SGHTA and CDR2 FQGNSA. For the CDR3, the DNA is TGTGCCAGCAGCTTTCGTCAGCAAGAGACCCAGTACTTC. It specifies CASSFRQQETQYF. The entire variable domain, with the rest obtained from reference TRBV7-2 and TRBJ2-5, is as follows: GAGVSQSPSNKVTEKGKDVELRCDPISGHTALYWYRQSLGQGLEFLIYFQGNSAPDKSGLPSDRFSAERTGGSVSTLTIQRTQQEDSAVYLCASSFRQQETQYFGPGTRLLVL.

The sample holds a few counts of this clonotype. The J gene is TRBJ2-3, the V gene TRBV3-1; tentative D call: TRBD2 (6 bases). The CDR3 is 13 amino acids. Germline V gene sequence: CDR1 LGHDT, CDR2 YNNKEL (reference sequence). Deletions cut 7 bases from V and 4 bases from J, with 12 bases between. The CDR3 is CASTGGVADTQYF. As DNA, the CDR3 is TGTGCCAGCACCGGCGGGGTAGCAGATACGCAGTATTTT.

This clonotype has a count of ten or more. CDR3 sequence (DNA): TGTGCCAGCAGCCAAGCCAACCAAGAGACCCAGTACTTC. Translation: CASSQANQETQYF. The genes are TRBV3-1 and TRBJ2-5, with D uncertain. Germline V gene sequence: CDR1 LGHDT, CDR2 YNNKEL (reference sequence). V was cut by 1 base and J by 0 bases, with 3 bases left in between. The CDR3 consists of 13 residues.

The chain couples TRBV6-2 or TRBV6-3 to TRBJ2-5; D is possibly TRBD1 (6 bases). There are 14 residues in the CDR3. Looked up from germline, CDR1 is MNHEY and CDR2 is SVGEGT. V lost 5 bases to trimming and J lost 4 bases, with 14 bases between them. This CDR3 reads CASSNTGLRETQYF. CDR3 nucleotides: TGTGCCAGCAGTAATACAGGGCTCCGAGAGACCCAGTACTTC.

This clonotype was observed a few times. J is TRBJ1-1 and V is TRBV12-3 or TRBV12-4, with 9 bases identical to TRBD1. The ends lost 6 bases at V and 4 bases at J; junction bases unmatched: 9. This CDR3 has 15 residues. CDR3 in amino acids: CASRTGTGSGTEAFF. The CDR3 region has the DNA TGTGCCAGCAGAACCGGGACAGGGTCGGGCACTGAAGCTTTCTTT.

This clonotype has only a few counts. This chain uses TRBV20-1 with TRBJ2-3; the D is unclear. The CDR3 totals 13 residues. Germline lookup yields CDR1 DFQATT and CDR2 SNEGSKA (reference sequence). V was trimmed by 6 bases and J by 0 bases, leaving 10 bases between them. DNA for the CDR3: TGCAGTGCCAAACGACCAAGCACAGATACGCAGTATTTT. Protein: CSAKRPSTDTQYF.

This clonotype has at least ten counts. The rearrangement uses TRBV9 and TRBJ1-4, with 7 bases that match TRBD1. Germline-derived CDR1 and CDR2 are SGDLS and YYNGEE. Trimming cost V 3 bases and J 3 bases; bases outside gene matches: 8. The length of the CDR3 is 16 residues. The CDR3 nucleotides are TGTGCCAGCAGCGGAGACAGGGAGTCAGCTAATGAAAAACTGTTTTTT. As protein: CASSGDRESANEKLFF.

This clonotype was picked up many times. The chain carries TRBV6-5 and TRBJ2-2; D possibly uses TRBD1 or TRBD2 (6 bases each). Germline CDR1 is MNHEY and CDR2 is SVGAGI. This CDR3 has 17 amino acids. V shed 4 bases and J shed 0 bases, with 15 bases lying between them. CDR3 sequence: CASSSIGGTTNTGELFF. For the CDR3, the DNA is TGTGCCAGCAGTTCAATTGGGGGGACAACGAACACCGGGGAGCTGTTTTTT.

This chain connects TRBV7-6 to TRBJ2-5; D possibly matches TRBD1 or TRBD2 (5 bases each). CDR1 SGHVS and CDR2 FNYEAQ come from the germline V gene. Trimming took off 2 bases at V and 5 bases at J, with 12 bases between the two ends. This CDR3 is built from 14 residues. The CDR3 reads CASSLMGVSETQYF. CDR3 nucleotides: TGTGCCAGCAGCTTAATGGGGGTTAGCGAGACCCAGTACTTC.

This clonotype appeared many times. This CDR3 reads CASSSSGARTDTQYF. The CDR3 nucleotides are TGTGCCAGCAGCTCCTCCGGGGCACGCACAGATACGCAGTATTTT. V usage is TRBV7-3 and J usage is TRBJ2-3; D could derive from TRBD1 or TRBD2 (5 bases each). The CDR3 has 15 residues. Germline CDR1 reads SGHTA; CDR2 reads FQGTGA. V was shortened by 4 bases and J by 1 base, with 12 bases between the two germline ends.

The CDR3 DNA sequence: TGTGCCAGCAGTCCCGTCGGGACACGCGAGCAGTACGTC. This codes for CASSPVGTREQYV. This chain links TRBV7-9 with TRBJ2-7; a possible D gene is TRBD1 (6 bases). CDR3 size: 13 residues. Germline CDR1 is SEHNR and CDR2 is FQNEAQ (reference sequence). V lost 6 bases, J lost 6 bases, and 15 bases lay in between.

This clonotype has more than one count but fewer than ten. The chain links TRBV6-7 to TRBJ1-2; D unclear. TRBV6-7 carries the ORF label, with uncertain function. The CDR3 spans 16 residues. Trimming took off 11 bases at V and 2 bases at J, with 24 bases between the two ends. The CDR3 sequence: CAGRDAELKMNYGYTF. For the CDR3, the DNA is TGTGCCGGAAGAGACGCAGAGTTGAAAATGAACTATGGCTACACCTTC.

This chain uses TRBV5-5 with TRBJ1-5, with TRBD1 identical over 7 bases. Germline CDR1 is SGHKS and CDR2 is YYEKEE (reference sequence). The CDR3 consists of 17 residues. The V gene end was trimmed by 3 bases and the J gene end by 0 bases; junction bases not matched to a gene: 9. The CDR3 region is CASSWRGQAVSNQPQHF. CDR3 nucleotides: TGTGCCAGCAGCTGGAGAGGACAGGCCGTTAGCAATCAGCCCCAGCATTTT.

This clonotype was recorded at least ten times. The chain couples TRBV5-8 to TRBJ2-7, with 9 bases fitting TRBD1. This CDR3 has 16 residues. CDR1 is SGHTS, CDR2 YDEGEE, per germline. With 4 bases clipped from V and 1 base from J, the junction kept 9 bases outside the gene matches. In DNA form, the CDR3 reads TGTGCCAGCAGCCGTGCAGGGACAGGGTATTCCTACGAGCAGTACGTC. Translation: CASSRAGTGYSYEQYV.

This chain connects TRBV18 to TRBJ2-2; D not certain. Germline V gives CDR1 KGHSH, CDR2 LQKENI. This CDR3 has 15 residues. V was pared by 2 bases and J by 0 bases, with 7 bases between. CDR3 amino acids: CASSPDLANTGELFF. Here the CDR3 DNA reads TGTGCCAGCTCACCAGATCTTGCGAACACCGGGGAGCTGTTTTTT.

In its sample, this clonotype was seen many times. This chain links TRBV4-2 with TRBJ2-5; 9 positions agree with TRBD2. This CDR3 contains 16 residues. Germline-derived CDR1 and CDR2 are LGHNA and YNFKEQ. Losses at the gene ends were 4 bases for V and 1 base for J; bases not matched to a gene: 7. DNA of the CDR3: TGTGCCAGCAGCCTTTCAATAGCGGGGGCCCAAGAGACCCAGTACTTC. This codes for CASSLSIAGAQETQYF.